A selection of T cell receptor beta chains follows, all from one sample in a study of cytomegalovirus exposure and HLA in healthy donors. Clones were sequenced by immunoSEQ multiplex PCR, and TCRdb holds only the in-frame ones, with some missing. The table shows about 100,000 clones, with approximately 74% occurring only once. Sequencing used PBMCs. The receptors derive from a woman in her thirties or forties in good health and CMV-seronegative. Both conserved end residues are part of each CDR3.

j_call,cdr3_length,v_call,cdr3_aa
TRBJ2-3,16,TRBV7-8,CASSLETSGGTDTQYF
TRBJ2-5,13,TRBV5-1,CASSFGGTETQYF
TRBJ1-4,15,TRBV5-4,CASSPKGIGDEKLFF
TRBJ1-1,15,TRBV19,CASSILTGGFAEAFF
TRBJ1-2,15,TRBV10-1,CASSESDRDPYGYTF
TRBJ2-1,15,TRBV6-1,CASSEPGLAGNEQFF
TRBJ1-2,13,TRBV19,CASSIQTDYGYTF
TRBJ1-3,15,TRBV11-2,CASSLAGLSGNTIYF
TRBJ2-3,14,TRBV6-5,CASVQRGTTDTQYF
TRBJ1-1,16,TRBV4-1,CASSQDRRQTNTEAFF
TRBJ2-7,16,TRBV14,CASSQGGGRRDYEQYF
TRBJ2-7,14,TRBV30,CAWSQGVSSYEQYF
TRBJ2-5,15,TRBV5-1,CASSDLSGAGETQYF
TRBJ1-4,15,TRBV28,CASSLSGQGGEKLFF
TRBJ2-2,16,TRBV9,CASSKAPAGGTGELFF
TRBJ1-1,16,TRBV7-9,CSSRPRGGYGDTEAFF
TRBJ1-1,15,TRBV6-5,CASSYSNRGDTEAFF
TRBJ1-2,12,TRBV29-1,CSVDRGSGGYTF
TRBJ2-2,14,TRBV7-9,CASSIKQGAGELFF
TRBJ1-5,17,TRBV10-3,CAISESTAGGSNQPQHF
TRBJ1-2,14,TRBV28,CASSPPGALYGYTF
TRBJ1-5,15,TRBV29-1,CSVKAGTDSNQPQHF
TRBJ1-2,14,TRBV10-3,CAITTDSRNYGYTF
TRBJ2-7,14,TRBV7-6,CASSLGQGGYEQYF
TRBJ1-1,15,TRBV14,CASSQLTGVNTEAFF
TRBJ2-3,16,TRBV7-9,CASSGQFAQLTDTQYF
TRBJ2-1,15,TRBV7-3,CASSPGLAGMTEQFF
TRBJ1-2,13,TRBV19,CASSIGGIYGYTF
TRBJ1-2,15,TRBV27,CASSTGTNPGNGYTF
-,14,TRBV5-1,CASSGDSGFYEQYF
TRBJ1-6,14,TRBV6-5,CASSPNSYNSPLHF
TRBJ2-2,15,TRBV27,CASSQLRLEAGELFF
TRBJ2-5,15,TRBV7-2,CASSLNRGTQETQYF
TRBJ1-5,15,TRBV19,CASSPTGTGVQPQHF
TRBJ2-1,15,TRBV18,CASSPGLAGNNEQFF
TRBJ2-7,15,TRBV5-4,CASSQGLAGGYEQYF
-,14,TRBV28,CASSWTGGSYEQYF
-,13,TRBV6-4,CASSPQGFYEQYF
TRBJ1-4,15,TRBV7-2,CASTDTANRHEKLFF
TRBJ2-2,13,TRBV28,CASTNGFSGELFF
TRBJ2-7,13,TRBV7-3,CASSLSFAYEQYF
TRBJ2-3,13,TRBV27,CASSPSSTDTQYF
TRBJ1-2,13,TRBV10-2,CAVQGEANYGYTF
TRBJ2-3,17,TRBV4-3,CASSQFPPGQGADTQYF
TRBJ1-4,14,TRBV10-3,CAIRQQGADEKLFF
TRBJ1-6,18,TRBV6-4,CASSDVSTESSYNSPLHF
TRBJ2-1,13,TRBV7-9,CASSHDGGNEQFF
TRBJ2-1,15,TRBV10-3,CATERLAGENNEQFF
TRBJ2-7,14,TRBV28,CASLSGTQGAEQYF
TRBJ2-3,15,TRBV7-9,CSSSSGGQGVNTQYF
TRBJ2-3,17,TRBV4-2,CASSPRGAGGPTDTQYF
TRBJ2-5,15,TRBV18,CASSLNQGSGETQYF
TRBJ2-1,16,TRBV9,CASSVASGEFYNEQFF